Following are 22 T cell receptor beta chains from one sample sequenced in a study of T cells in Graves' hyperthyroidism and ophthalmopathy. Using RNA transcripts as the source, TCR beta CDR3 regions were amplified. With the HTBI primer set, the TCR CDR3 went through a first round of RT-PCR. In TCRdb, the multiplex PCR reads were re-called with MiXCR into one record per CDR3 protein. The table lists about 530,000 distinct CDR3 sequences, about a sixth of them singletons. Input material: blood. The receptors originated from a woman aged 18 to 35 with Graves' ophthalmopathy.

Many counts were recorded for this clonotype. The V and J genes are TRBV11-2 and TRBJ2-7; 12 bases are shared with TRBD2. CDR1 is SGHAT and CDR2 is FQNNGV in the germline V gene. The CDR3 is 15 residues long. Trimming cost V 4 bases and J 1 base; bases outside gene matches: 2. The CDR3 DNA follows: TGTGCCAGCAGCTCTCTAGCGGGGGGGTCCTACGAGCAGTACTTC. This gives the protein CASSSLAGGSYEQYF.

The chain carries TRBV28 and TRBJ2-7, with D uncertain. Trimming took off 10 bases at V and 2 bases at J, with 15 bases between the two ends. The germline V gene encodes CDR1 MDHEN and CDR2 SYDVKM. CDR3 length: 13 residues. CDR3 bases: TGTGCCACTAAGCGTGCGGACCCCTACGAGCAGTACTTC. Amino acids: CATKRADPYEQYF.

This clonotype was counted ten times or more. This rearrangement joins TRBV11-1 to TRBJ2-2; D not resolved. V was trimmed by 3 bases and J by 7 bases, leaving 9 bases between them. Germline V gene lookup returns CDR1 SGHAT and CDR2 FQDESV (reference sequence). The CDR3 is made up of 13 amino acids. The CDR3 is CASSFMGGGELFF. The CDR3 region has the DNA TGTGCCAGCAGCTTCATGGGTGGCGGGGAGCTGTTTTTT.

The chain uses TRBV5-1 and TRBJ2-3; TRBD1 is a possible D gene (5 bases). Germline V gives CDR1 SGHRS, CDR2 YFSETQ. The CDR3 runs to 17 residues. V shed 0 bases and J shed 7 bases, with 21 bases lying between them. CDR3 sequence: CASSLDLWGVSFNTQYF. CDR3 DNA: TGCGCCAGCAGCTTGGATCTTTGGGGCGTGTCCTTTAATACGCAGTATTTT.

Ten or more counts support this clonotype. J is TRBJ1-5 and V is TRBV12-3 or TRBV12-4; D not resolved. The CDR3 loop spans 16 amino acids. V was shortened by 7 bases and J by 1 base, with 17 bases between the two germline ends. The DNA for the CDR3 is TGTGCCAGCAAACAAACCCACGTGGGCAGCAATCAGCCCCAGCATTTT. Its translation is CASKQTHVGSNQPQHF.

In its sample, this clonotype was seen many times. The V gene is TRBV18, the J gene TRBJ2-3, with TRBD2 identical over 10 bases. The CDR3 is 16 residues long. Germline CDR1 and CDR2: KGHSH and LQKENI. V shed 2 bases and J 1 base; nucleotides not matched to a gene: 3. Written as DNA, the CDR3 is TGTGCCAGCTCACCAGGAGCGGGAGGGGGCACAGATACGCAGTATTTT. Its translation: CASSPGAGGGTDTQYF.

The DNA of the CDR3 is TGTGCCAGCAGCCCCCTCGGGGGTGGGGATGAGCAGTTCTTC. Encoded protein: CASSPLGGGDEQFF. The chain employs TRBV7-3 and TRBJ2-1; TRBD2 might be the D (6 bases). The CDR3 length is 14 residues. The germline V gene encodes CDR1 SGHTA and CDR2 FQGTGA. The V and J ends lost 5 bases and 8 bases respectively, with 16 bases between them.

This clonotype has at least ten counts. The CDR3 region has the DNA TGTGCCAGCAGCCAATCAGGGTCCTACAATGAGCAGTTCTTC. Protein: CASSQSGSYNEQFF. J is TRBJ2-1 and V is TRBV4-2; tentative D call: TRBD1 (5 bases). CDR1 and CDR2 from the germline V gene are LGHNA and YNFKEQ. Trimming shortened V by 2 bases and J by 1 base, and 6 bases separated the two germline ends. The CDR3 has 14 residues.

There are a few counts of this clonotype. This chain joins TRBV29-1 and TRBJ2-1, with 10 bases that match TRBD1. The length of the CDR3 is 13 residues. After removal of 7 bases from V and 2 bases from J, the junction contained 2 bases not matched to a gene. Germline assignment: CDR1 SQVTM and CDR2 ANQGSEA. The CDR3 DNA reads TGCAGCGGTGGACAGGGGGCCTACAATGAGCAGTTCTTC. This codes for CSGGQGAYNEQFF.

This clonotype was seen at least ten times. V gene TRBV10-3 combines with J gene TRBJ1-1, with TRBD1 identical over 9 bases. V gave up 2 bases and J gave up 5 bases; unmatched junction bases: 6. The length of the CDR3 is 15 residues. Germline assignment: CDR1 ENHRY and CDR2 SYGVKD. The CDR3 sequence: CAISEDRGRGTEAFF. The CDR3 DNA sequence: TGTGCCATCAGTGAGGACAGGGGGAGAGGTACTGAAGCTTTCTTT.

This clonotype has at least ten counts. The chain carries TRBV15 and TRBJ1-1, with 7 bases fitting TRBD1. Looked up from germline, CDR1 is LNHNV and CDR2 is YYDKDF (reference sequence). The length of the CDR3 is 13 residues. Unmatched junction bases numbered 3, after V lost 3 bases and J lost 5 bases. CDR3 in DNA: TGTGCCACCAGCAGGAGGGGGCTTACTGAAGCTTTCTTT. It encodes CATSRRGLTEAFF. Full variable domain (rest looked up from reference TRBV15 and TRBJ1-1): DAMVIQNPRYQVTQFGKPVTLSCSQTLNHNVMYWYQQKSSQAPKLLFHYYDKDFNNEADTPDNFQSRRPNTSFCFLDIRSPGLGDTAMYLCATSRRGLTEAFFGQGTRLTVV.

This clonotype was counted at least ten times. The chain uses TRBV29-1 and TRBJ2-3; TRBD2 matches 10 bases. The CDR3 runs to 15 residues. Germline CDR1 SQVTM, CDR2 ANQGSEA. J was trimmed by 1 base and V by 7 bases; bases with no gene match: 8. The CDR3 region has the DNA TGCAGCGCGGTAGAAGCGGGAGGGGGCACAGATACGCAGTATTTT. Its translation: CSAVEAGGGTDTQYF.

This clonotype was found a few times. This chain joins TRBV7-9 and TRBJ2-5; no definite D call. The CDR3 covers 14 residues. Germline assignment: CDR1 SEHNR and CDR2 FQNEAQ (reference sequence). Trimming stripped 0 bases from V and 3 bases from J, with 8 bases between. In DNA, the CDR3 is TGTGCCAGCAGCTTAGCTGGGGTCAAAGAGACCCAGTACTTC. It encodes CASSLAGVKETQYF.

This clonotype turned up a few times. Possible read error: a much larger clone is one base away. The chain has TRBV28 and TRBJ2-3, with TRBD2 matching 15 bases. This CDR3 comprises 16 residues. CDR1 and CDR2 (germline): MDHEN, SYDVKM. Here the CDR3 DNA reads TGTGCCAGCAGGGGACTAGCGGGAGGTAGCACAGATACGCGGTATTTT. Translated: CASRGLAGGSTDTRYF.

This clonotype was seen a few times. V usage is TRBV20-1 and J usage is TRBJ2-3; D is possibly TRBD1 (5 bases). Deletions cut 6 bases from V and 1 base from J, with 11 bases between. Germline CDR1 DFQATT, CDR2 SNEGSKA (reference sequence). The CDR3 spans 13 residues. The CDR3 DNA reads TGCAGTGCCCCGACGACAGGCACAGATACGCAGTATTTT. This translates into CSAPTTGTDTQYF.

This clonotype was observed a handful of times. V is TRBV7-9 and J is TRBJ2-3, with D maybe TRBD2 (6 bases). CDR1 SEHNR and CDR2 FQNEAQ come from the germline V gene (reference sequence). The CDR3 extends over 16 amino acids. V lost 5 bases, J lost 7 bases, and 22 bases lay in between. CDR3 region: CASSERTGSVGNTQYF. DNA for the CDR3: TGTGCCAGCAGCGAACGAACCGGGAGCGTCGGTAATACGCAGTATTTT.

V gene TRBV11-2 combines with J gene TRBJ1-5; D is undetermined. The V end was cut by 3 bases, the J end by 5 bases, with 8 bases between. Per the germline V gene, CDR1 is SGHAT and CDR2 is FQNNGV. CDR3 length: 13 amino acids. The CDR3 DNA follows: TGTGCCAGCAGCTTGCGGCCTTATCAGCCCCAGCATTTT. Protein: CASSLRPYQPQHF.

The chain has TRBV29-1 and TRBJ2-3; unclear D gene. This CDR3 has 11 residues. CDR1 and CDR2 from the germline V gene are SQVTM and ANQGSEA. V lost 3 bases and J lost 4, with 5 bases in between. Here the CDR3 DNA reads TGCAGCGTTGATCTCCCAGATACGCAGTATTTT. As protein: CSVDLPDTQYF.

This clonotype was seen a handful of times. The chain couples TRBV29-1 to TRBJ1-4; TRBD1 agrees at 7 bases. The CDR3 sequence is 15 residues long. The V gene end was trimmed by 3 bases and the J gene end by 0 bases; junction bases not matched to a gene: 4. Germline V gene lookup returns CDR1 SQVTM and CDR2 ANQGSEA. CDR3 residues: CSVDGTDTTNEKLFF. CDR3 coding DNA: TGCAGCGTTGACGGGACAGACACAACTAATGAAAAACTGTTTTTT. Complete variable domain (other parts from reference TRBV29-1 and TRBJ1-4): SAVISQKPSRDICQRGTSLTIQCQVDSQVTMMFWYRQQPGQSLTLIATANQGSEATYESGFVIDKFPISRPNLTFSTLTVSNMSPEDSSIYLCSVDGTDTTNEKLFFGSGTQLSVL.

The table lists this clonotype with a few counts. The rearrangement joins TRBV20-1 to TRBJ1-2; a possible D gene is TRBD1 (5 bases). V lost 0 bases and J 3 bases, leaving 14 bases between the germline ends. Germline V lookup: CDR1 DFQATT, CDR2 SNEGSKA (reference sequence). This CDR3 has 15 amino acids. This chain's CDR3 is CSARDQRGNHYGYTF. CDR3 DNA: TGCAGTGCTAGAGATCAACGGGGGAACCACTATGGCTACACCTTC.

The sample holds many counts of this clonotype. V usage is TRBV2 and J usage is TRBJ2-7, with D perhaps matching TRBD1 or TRBD2 (5 bases each). The V end was cut by 2 bases, the J end by 0 bases, with 17 bases between. The CDR3 is made up of 17 amino acids. Germline values: CDR1 SNHLY, CDR2 FYNNEI. The CDR3: CASSEFNPGRSSYEQYF. DNA of the CDR3: TGTGCCAGCAGTGAATTCAATCCGGGACGTAGCTCCTACGAGCAGTACTTC.

This clonotype was observed a handful of times. The V and J genes are TRBV28 and TRBJ2-1; D might be TRBD1 (5 bases). The ends were cut back, 7 bases at V and 2 bases at J, with 15 bases in the middle. The CDR3 runs to 15 residues. Looked up from germline, CDR1 is MDHEN and CDR2 is SYDVKM. As DNA, the CDR3 is TGTGCCAGCAACTCCCCCAGGGCGACCTACAATGAGCAGTTCTTC. Its protein is CASNSPRATYNEQFF.